This TCR beta chain was sequenced in a study of blood T cell repertoires in COVID-19. This clone occurred a few times. Original processing methods: Amplification of reference gene primers was used by the study to estimate nucleated cell counts. Sequencing was performed with immunoSEQ multiplex PCR; in TCRdb, only in-frame clones are kept and a portion is missing. The V and J calls and the clone size are those of that table, but D and trimming were determined from the DNA. Of roughly 34,000 clones in the sample, about 90% were seen once. The CDR3 extends over 15 amino acids. Germline CDR1 and CDR2: SGHTA and FQGTGA. J lost 6 bases, V lost 2 bases, and 6 bases had no gene match.

The TCR comes from a man aged 55 to 70 with active COVID-19. This chain joins TRBV7-3 and TRBJ2-7, with 11 bases lining up with TRBD1. Material for sequencing was peripheral blood. The CDR3 nucleotides are TGTGCCAGCAGCTTATCCGGGACAGGGGGAGGCGAGCAGTACTTC. Translating it yields CASSLSGTGGGEQYF.